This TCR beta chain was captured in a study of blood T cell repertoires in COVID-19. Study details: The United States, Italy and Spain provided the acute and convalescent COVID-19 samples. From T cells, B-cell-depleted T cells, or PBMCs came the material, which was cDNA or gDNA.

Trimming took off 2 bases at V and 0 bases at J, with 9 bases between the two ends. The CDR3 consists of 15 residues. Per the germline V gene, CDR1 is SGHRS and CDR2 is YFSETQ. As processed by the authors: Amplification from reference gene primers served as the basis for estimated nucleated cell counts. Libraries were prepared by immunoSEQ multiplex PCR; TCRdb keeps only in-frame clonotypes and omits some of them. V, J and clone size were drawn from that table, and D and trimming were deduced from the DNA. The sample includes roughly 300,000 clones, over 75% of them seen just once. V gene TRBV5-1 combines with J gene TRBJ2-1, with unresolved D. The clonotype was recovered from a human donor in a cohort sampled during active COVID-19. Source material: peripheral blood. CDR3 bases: TGCGCCAGCAGCTTAACAGCACTCTCCTACAATGAGCAGTTCTTC. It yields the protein CASSLTALSYNEQFF.